Presented here are 30 T cell receptor beta chains from one specimen sequenced in a study of blood T cell repertoires in COVID-19. The protocol was immunoSEQ multiplex PCR, while the TCRdb copy is restricted to in-frame clones and leaves out a portion. Seen here are some 300,000 clones, roughly 91% observed once, and the top ten hold approximately 2%. The specimen sequenced was PBMCs or T cells enriched from blood (not recorded which). The receptors shown here come from a woman aged 55-70 years in a cohort exposed to, infected with or recovered from COVID-19 (not recorded which).

The rearrangement links TRBV4-1 to TRBJ2-3, with 12 bases identical to TRBD2. Germline CDR1 and CDR2: MGHRA and YSYEKL. J was trimmed by 1 base and V by 1 base; bases with no gene match: 0. CDR3 length: 16 residues. In DNA form, the CDR3 reads TGCGCCAGCAGCCAAGGACTAGCGGGAGGCACAGATACGCAGTATTTT. Protein product: CASSQGLAGGTDTQYF.

The chain has TRBV18 and TRBJ2-1, with 8 nucleotides matching TRBD2. Trimming removed 6 bases from V and 8 bases from J; junction bases left unmatched: 12. The germline gives CDR1 KGHSH, CDR2 LQKENI. The CDR3 is 15 amino acids. The CDR3 spells CASSPLSISGDEQFF. The CDR3 nucleotides are TGTGCCAGCTCGCCTCTCTCCATTAGCGGGGATGAGCAGTTCTTC.

The chain uses TRBV7-2 and TRBJ2-7; 10 nucleotides line up with TRBD1. J lost 7 bases, V lost 5 bases, and 8 bases had no gene match. CDR1 and CDR2 from the germline V gene are SGHTA and FQGNSA. There are 14 residues in the CDR3. The CDR3 DNA sequence: TGTGCCAGCAGCCTCCGACAGGGGGCTGTGGAGCAGTACTTC. Its protein is CASSLRQGAVEQYF. Filled out from reference TRBV7-2 and TRBJ2-7, the complete variable domain reads GAGVSQSPSNKVTEKGKDVELRCDPISGHTALYWYRQSLGQGLEFLIYFQGNSAPDKSGLPSDRFSAERTGGSVSTLTIQRTQQEDSAVYLCASSLRQGAVEQYFGPGTRLTVT.

This chain connects TRBV27 to TRBJ2-6; 9 bases map to TRBD2. The CDR3 covers 19 residues. The germline gives CDR1 MNHEY, CDR2 SMNVEV (reference sequence). Trimming cost V 1 base and J 0 bases; bases outside gene matches: 7. CDR3 coding DNA: TGTGCCAGCAGTTTATGGGCTAGCGGGGCTAACTCTGGGGCCAACGTCCTGACTTTC. Translation gives CASSLWASGANSGANVLTF. The variable domain in full, completed from reference TRBV27 and TRBJ2-6, reads EAQVTQNPRYLITVTGKKLTVTCSQNMNHEYMSWYRQDPGLGLRQIYYSMNVEVTDKGDVPEGYKVSRKEKRNFPLILESPSPNQTSLYFCASSLWASGANSGANVLTFGAGSRLTVL.

This sequence joins TRBV11-2 and TRBJ1-1; D remains unclear. CDR1 is SGHAT, CDR2 FQNNGV, per germline. There are 15 residues in the CDR3. Trimming stripped 0 bases from V and 0 bases from J, with 8 bases between. The CDR3: CASSLDGQLNTEAFF. In nucleotides, the CDR3 is TGTGCCAGCAGCTTAGATGGCCAACTGAACACTGAAGCTTTCTTT.

This chain links TRBV30 with TRBJ2-7, with 12 bases lining up with TRBD2. The CDR3 runs to 13 residues. Trimming at V came to 3 bases and at J to 5 bases, leaving 2 bases not matched to a gene. CDR1 and CDR2 from the germline V gene are GTSNPN and SVGIG (reference sequence). This CDR3 reads CAWRLAGGHEQYF. The CDR3 nucleotides read TGTGCCTGGAGACTAGCGGGAGGCCACGAGCAGTACTTC.

For the CDR3, the DNA is TGTGCCAGCAGCTCCGGGACAATAACCGGGGAGCTGTTTTTT. This sequence encodes CASSSGTITGELFF. This rearrangement joins TRBV7-3 to TRBJ2-2; D perhaps matches TRBD1 (6 bases). CDR1 SGHTA and CDR2 FQGTGA come from the germline V gene. The CDR3 length is 14 residues. Between the trimmed V and J ends, which lost 4 bases and 5 bases, there was a span of 11 bases.

The gene calls are TRBV28 and TRBJ2-7, with TRBD1 matching over 10 bases. Per germline, CDR1 MDHEN and CDR2 SYDVKM. The trim removed 6 bases at V and 3 bases at J, leaving 2 bases unmatched. The CDR3 covers 13 residues. The CDR3, as DNA: TGTGCCAGCAGGGGACAGGGGTACTACGAGCAGTACTTC. It translates to CASRGQGYYEQYF. Variable domain in full (rest from reference TRBV28 and TRBJ2-7): DVKVTQSSRYLVKRTGEKVFLECVQDMDHENMFWYRQDPGLGLRLIYFSYDVKMKEKGDIPEGYSVSREKKERFSLILESASTNQTSMYLCASRGQGYYEQYFGPGTRLTVT.

The chain employs TRBV4-3 and TRBJ2-7; no clear D. The V gene lost 0 bases and the J gene lost 2 bases, with 11 bases spanning the gap. Germline V gene data show CDR1 as LGHNA and CDR2 as YSLEER. The CDR3 has 15 residues. The CDR3 sequence is CASSQDIQSTYEQYF. For the CDR3, the DNA is TGCGCCAGCAGCCAAGATATACAGTCGACCTACGAGCAGTACTTC.

The V gene is TRBV6-2 or TRBV6-3, the J gene TRBJ1-5, with 9 bases fitting TRBD1. The CDR3 is 16 residues long. The ends lost 4 bases at V and 4 bases at J; junction bases unmatched: 8. In germline, CDR1 is MNHEY, CDR2 SVGEGT. CDR3: CASSFSTGGPNQPQHF. The CDR3 bases are TGTGCCAGCAGTTTCTCAACAGGGGGCCCGAATCAGCCCCAGCATTTT.

The J gene is TRBJ1-4, the V gene TRBV30, with 9 bases identical to TRBD1. Germline V gene sequence: CDR1 GTSNPN, CDR2 SVGIG (reference sequence). This CDR3 spans 17 amino acids. Germline trimming cut 1 base from V and 8 bases from J; bases unmatched to any gene: 14. The CDR3 bases are TGTGCCTGGAGTGCAGACCCGGGGACAGGGCTGCGCGAAAAACTGTTTTTT. It yields the protein CAWSADPGTGLREKLFF.

This chain uses TRBV5-6 with TRBJ2-3; 7 bases are a match to TRBD1. V dropped 2 bases and J dropped 2; count of bases not matched to a gene: 8. From germline, CDR1 is SGHDT and CDR2 YYEEEE. The CDR3 is 16 amino acids. DNA of the CDR3: TGTGCCAGCAGCTTTGTCGCAGGGGGTTTCACAGATACGCAGTATTTT. It translates to CASSFVAGGFTDTQYF.

This clone was counted a few times. This rearrangement joins TRBV28 to TRBJ1-5, with D unresolved. V lost 10 bases to trimming and J lost 3 bases, with 10 bases between them. Germline lookup yields CDR1 MDHEN and CDR2 SYDVKM. The CDR3 totals 12 residues. The DNA for the CDR3 is TGTGCCATCCACAGTGCCAATCAGCCCCAGCATTTT. It codes for CAIHSANQPQHF.

The CDR3 nucleotides read TGTGCCAGCAGTTTGACTCATTCAGCGGCGGGGGAGACCCAGTACTTC. Translated, it gives CASSLTHSAAGETQYF. This chain uses TRBV28 with TRBJ2-5; D is possibly TRBD2 (6 bases). The CDR3 consists of 16 residues. Germline loops: CDR1 MDHEN, CDR2 SYDVKM. Trimming shortened V by 3 bases and J by 5 bases, and 19 bases separated the two germline ends.

The V gene is TRBV6-2 or TRBV6-3, the J gene TRBJ2-3; no clear D gene. The V and J ends lost 2 bases and 2 bases respectively, with 5 bases between them. The length of the CDR3 is 13 residues. Looked up from germline, CDR1 is MNHEY and CDR2 is SVGEGT. CDR3 sequence reads: CASSYTYTDTQYF. For the CDR3, the DNA is TGTGCCAGCAGTTACACTTACACAGATACGCAGTATTTT.

There are a few counts of this clone. The chain is built from TRBV2 and TRBJ1-6; D might be TRBD1 (5 bases). From germline, CDR1 is SNHLY and CDR2 FYNNEI. This CDR3 spans 17 amino acids. Trimming removed 6 bases from V and 0 bases from J, with 15 bases in between. CDR3 loop: CASSARVLSSYNSPLHF. For the CDR3, the DNA is TGTGCCAGCAGCGCCAGGGTATTGAGCTCCTATAATTCACCCCTCCACTTT.

The chain combines TRBV30 with TRBJ1-6, with 9 bases identical to TRBD1. This CDR3 is 16 amino acids long. CDR1 is GTSNPN and CDR2 is SVGIG in the germline V gene (reference sequence). J gave up 4 bases and V 7 bases, and 11 bases lay outside the gene matches. In nucleotides, the CDR3 is TGTGCCTCAACGGGACAGGGCCAGGGGTATAATTCACCCCTCCACTTT. As protein: CASTGQGQGYNSPLHF.

The chain has TRBV2 and TRBJ1-6; 9 bases map to TRBD1. The CDR3 is made up of 16 amino acids. Unmatched junction bases numbered 10, after V lost 6 bases and J lost 7 bases. CDR1 is SNHLY, CDR2 FYNNEI, per germline. Here the CDR3 reads CASRGSRQGVNSPLHF. DNA of the CDR3: TGTGCCAGCAGAGGATCTCGACAGGGGGTAAATTCACCCCTCCACTTT.

The rearrangement links TRBV27 to TRBJ2-1, with 7 positions matching TRBD1. Germline CDR1 reads MNHEY; CDR2 reads SMNVEV (reference sequence). The CDR3 runs 15 residues. With 2 bases clipped from V and 7 bases from J, the junction kept 8 bases outside the gene matches. The CDR3 spells CASSLGGQLTNEQFF. CDR3 DNA sequence: TGTGCCAGCAGTTTAGGGGGACAGTTGACGAATGAGCAGTTCTTC.

The chain joins TRBV5-6 to TRBJ1-4; D possibly corresponds to TRBD1 (5 bases). Germline V gene lookup returns CDR1 SGHDT and CDR2 YYEEEE. This CDR3 has 15 amino acids. Trimming shortened V by 1 base and J by 7 bases, and 14 bases separated the two germline ends. The CDR3 DNA follows: TGTGCCAGCAGCTTGTTCAGGGCCGCGCGTGAAAAACTGTTTTTT. Residues: CASSLFRAAREKLFF.

The chain employs TRBV24-1 and TRBJ1-2, with D perhaps TRBD1 (6 bases). V was pared by 9 bases and J by 0 bases, with 7 bases between. This CDR3 is 12 amino acids long. Germline V gives CDR1 KGHDR, CDR2 SFDVKD. The CDR3: CATEGANYGYTF. CDR3 nucleotide sequence: TGTGCCACCGAGGGGGCTAACTATGGCTACACCTTC.

This clone is a singleton in its sample. The V and J genes are TRBV5-4 and TRBJ1-2, with D maybe TRBD1 (5 bases). Trimming cost V 6 bases and J 2 bases, with 14 bases left between them. Germline V gene sequence: CDR1 SGHNT, CDR2 YYREEE (reference sequence). The CDR3 is 14 residues long. The CDR3 sequence: CASNMGGRNYGYTF. CDR3 DNA: TGTGCCAGCAACATGGGGGGTAGGAACTATGGCTACACCTTC.

The chain carries TRBV4-1 and TRBJ2-7; tentatively, D is TRBD2 (5 bases). The V and J ends lost 6 bases and 0 bases respectively, with 6 bases between them. This CDR3 has 12 residues. CDR1 is MGHRA and CDR2 is YSYEKL in the germline V gene. Here the CDR3 DNA reads TGCGCCAGCAGTGACTACTCCTACGAGCAGTACTTC. Translation: CASSDYSYEQYF.

The genes are TRBV1 and TRBJ2-2; TRBD2, the table's D call, lacks a check against the DNA. TRBV1 is described as a pseudogene. The CDR3 length is 13 residues. The DNA for the CDR3 is TGCACCAGCAGACTAGAAAGCACCGGGGAGCTGTTTTTT. As protein: CTSRLESTGELFF.

This chain joins TRBV19 and TRBJ1-3; D not resolved. Germline V gives CDR1 LNHDA, CDR2 SQIVND (reference sequence). Trimming pared 3 bases from V and 2 bases from J, leaving 8 bases between. The CDR3 has 14 residues. CDR3 in amino acids: CASSIQFPGNTIYF. In DNA, the CDR3 is TGTGCCAGTAGTATTCAGTTTCCTGGAAACACCATATATTTT.

The chain is built from TRBV7-8 and TRBJ2-1, with D tentatively TRBD1 (6 bases). The ends were cut back, 5 bases at V and 7 bases at J, with 15 bases in the middle. The CDR3 spans 14 residues. Germline assignment: CDR1 SGHVS and CDR2 FQNEAQ. In DNA, the CDR3 is TGTGCCAGCAGCCCCAGTGGGACACTTAATGAGCAGTTCTTC. This translates into CASSPSGTLNEQFF.

This chain connects TRBV24-1 to TRBJ2-5; D may be TRBD2 (7 bases). The V and J ends lost 1 base and 2 bases respectively, with 19 bases between them. This CDR3 spans 18 amino acids. Germline CDR1 is KGHDR and CDR2 is SFDVKD. The CDR3 is CATSDLNAGDYTQETQYF. For the CDR3, the DNA is TGTGCCACCAGTGATTTAAATGCAGGGGACTATACTCAAGAGACCCAGTACTTC.

Comment on this clone: This same CDR3 is encoded by further DNA sequences in the sample. The chain carries TRBV28 and TRBJ1-4; D uncertain. The CDR3 runs to 12 residues. V lost 1 base to trimming and J lost 8 bases, with 5 bases between them. CDR1 and CDR2 (germline): MDHEN, SYDVKM. CDR3 coding DNA: TGTGCCAGCAGTTTATCGGGAGAAAAACTGTTTTTT. Residues: CASSLSGEKLFF.

This chain uses TRBV11-1 with TRBJ1-2; 10 bases fit TRBD1. CDR3 length: 15 residues. After removal of 5 bases from V and 4 bases from J, the junction contained 7 bases not matched to a gene. Looked up from germline, CDR1 is SGHAT and CDR2 is FQDESV (reference sequence). CDR3 residues: CASSTGQGTGYGYTF. The CDR3 DNA is TGTGCCAGCAGCACGGGACAGGGGACAGGCTATGGCTACACCTTC.

This clone was seen only a few times. The CDR3 sequence is CASSALLETYEQYF. The CDR3 DNA reads TGTGCCAGCAGCGCCCTTCTAGAAACCTACGAGCAGTACTTC. J is TRBJ2-7 and V is TRBV7-3; D not certain. Germline CDR1 and CDR2: SGHTA and FQGTGA. This CDR3 is built from 14 residues. V shed 5 bases and J shed 2 bases, with 13 bases lying between them. The complete variable domain, with remaining parts taken from reference TRBV7-3 and TRBJ2-7, reads GAGVSQTPSNKVTEKGKYVELRCDPISGHTALYWYRQSLGQGPEFLIYFQGTGAADDSGLPNDRFFAVRPEGSVSTLKIQRTERGDSAVYLCASSALLETYEQYFGPGTRLTVT.